This T cell receptor beta chain appears in the sequencing data of a study of read filtering for tumor transcriptome and immune sequencing. Study-level background: Among patients, around 18 were male and some 15 female, aged roughly 45 to 80 (mean about 72). Overall study findings and caveats: In IR-seq, single-read clonotypes were about 80% of clonotypes but about 3.5% of reads.

V lost 3 bases and J lost 5; bases outside the gene matches: 5. The CDR3 extends over 14 amino acids. Germline V CDR1 and CDR2: MNHEY, SVGEGT. This library used 300 to 450 ng RNA and molecular barcoded adaptors spanning alpha/delta and beta/gamma chains. TCRdb reprocessed the reads with MiXCR, giving one entry per CDR3 protein. Of about 58,000 distinct CDR3 sequences in the sample, about 12% were seen once. This clonotype was observed many times. Its antigen is not identified. At the time of active disease, bone marrow was collected from every patient. The source is a donor at least 40 years old with multiple myeloma. The chain has TRBV6-2 or TRBV6-3 and TRBJ2-7, with TRBD2 identical over 9 bases. The sequenced sample was a population of CD138-negative cells sorted from bone marrow. CDR3 in DNA: TGTGCCAGCAGTTATAGCGGGGGACGGAACGAGCAGTACTTC. Protein product: CASSYSGGRNEQYF.